Given below is one TCR beta chain in context. The antigen remains unidentified. This sample is drawn from a study of cytomegalovirus exposure and HLA in healthy donors. The primer mix had 60 Vbeta and 13 Jbeta primers. Assay used: immunoSEQ multiplex PCR; TCRdb lists only in-frame clones, some missing. The table records around 150,000 clones, roughly two thirds of them present only once. Trimming at V came to 6 bases and at J to 5 bases, leaving 8 bases not matched to a gene. This CDR3 spans 16 amino acids. Germline V gives CDR1 SGHTA, CDR2 FQGNSA. General study findings and limits: Association of a missense DCLRE1C variant with TCR beta V- and J-gene trimming was reported in a later analysis. An analysis that was carried out later associated 16,951 TCR beta sequences with HLA alleles at 0.05 false discovery rate. A later analysis appeared to link common viral pathogens to several of the most significant clusters.

Nominally healthy donors were sampled, though unrecorded immune exposures were likely. This TCR derives from a woman in her 30s in good health and CMV-seronegative. This sequence joins TRBV7-2 and TRBJ2-3; 13 nucleotides agree with TRBD2. Sequencing input: PBMCs. The CDR3 nucleotides read TGTGCCAGCAGGGCACTAGCGGGGGGGAATATAGATACGCAGTATTTT. Protein sequence: CASRALAGGNIDTQYF.